This TCR beta chain was recovered during a study of cytomegalovirus exposure and HLA in healthy donors. Study results and caveats: The classifier, whose performance was assessed in both the original and validation cohorts, reportedly diagnosed cytomegalovirus status with high specificity and sensitivity.

The V end was cut by 7 bases, the J end by 4 bases, with 12 bases between. The CDR3 length is 13 residues. CDR1 and CDR2 (germline): MNHEY, SMNVEV (reference sequence). The repertoire was sequenced with immunoSEQ multiplex PCR; TCRdb's copy has only in-frame clones and lacks some. The table lists 150,000 to 200,000 clones, more than 75% of them singletons. This clone was found a few times. Its target is unknown. The clonotype was recovered from a man younger than 30 in good health and CMV-seropositive. The V and J genes are TRBV27 and TRBJ2-3; D not resolved. The sample taken for sequencing was PBMCs. The CDR3 nucleotides read TGTGCCAGCATCCCGGGTGGTGCAGATACGCAGTATTTT. Its protein is CASIPGGADTQYF.